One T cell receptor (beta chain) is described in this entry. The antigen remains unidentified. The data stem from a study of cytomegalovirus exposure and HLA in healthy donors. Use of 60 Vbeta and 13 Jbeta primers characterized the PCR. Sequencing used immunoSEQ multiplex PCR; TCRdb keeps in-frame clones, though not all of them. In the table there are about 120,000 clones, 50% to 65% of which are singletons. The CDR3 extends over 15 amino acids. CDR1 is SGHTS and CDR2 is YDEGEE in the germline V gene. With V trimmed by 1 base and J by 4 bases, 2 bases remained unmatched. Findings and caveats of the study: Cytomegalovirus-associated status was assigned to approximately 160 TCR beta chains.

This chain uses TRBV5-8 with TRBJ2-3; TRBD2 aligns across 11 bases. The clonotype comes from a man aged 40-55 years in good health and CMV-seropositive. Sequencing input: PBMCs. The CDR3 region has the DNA TGTGCCAGCAGCTTGCGACTAGCGGGGCCAGATACGCAGTATTTT. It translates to CASSLRLAGPDTQYF.